This TCR beta chain was sequenced for a study of CD8 T cells in ankylosing spondylitis (TCRdb year 2017). With respect to the entire study: To find TCR variants linked to disease, the study profiled T cell receptor beta repertoires in ankylosing spondylitis patients and healthy donors. The whole study cohort included 108 healthy donors and 25 or so ankylosing spondylitis patients. Peripheral blood samples were taken, and synovial fluid was additionally collected from ankylosing spondylitis patients. The paper as a whole reports these results and caveats: Some motif variants were previously reported in synovial fluid and blood of reactive arthritis patients, suggesting common disease-initiation mechanisms. The disease-linked clones were reported to be significantly enriched in matched synovial fluid samples from ankylosing spondylitis patients. The disease-linked clones had a CD8+ phenotype and were found at relatively low frequencies in peripheral blood. Blood from ankylosing spondylitis patients appeared to be characterized by a TCR beta motif composed of eight highly homologous amino acid variants.

With respect to this clonotype: The specificity of this receptor is unknown. No much larger clone exists at a distance of one base, and base qualities are not known.

The instrument given in TCRdb is Illumina HiSeq 2500. TCR beta libraries were prepared by quantitative 5'-RACE with molecular barcodes. On the study's bioinformatics: Disease-linked TCR variants were identified with a new computational method built on a probabilistic model of VDJ rearrangement. TCRdb reanalyzed the raw reads on its own, using fastp at Q25 for trimming and MiXCR for clone calling, and kept in-frame beta chains. Every CDR3 protein is listed once, alongside the most common genes and DNA of its rows. TCRdb, not the original authors, processed these V and J calls. For this sample there are approximately 220,000 distinct CDR3 sequences; about 26% appear just once. The ten largest clones add up to approximately 6.6% of the sample. The CDR1 and CDR2 encoded by the germline V gene are SGHTA and FQGNSA. The V and J ends are trimmed by 5 bases and 2 bases, leaving 14 bases between them. Taken from cysteine to phenylalanine, the CDR3 has 15 residues. Solely the CDR3 DNA is kept, with 45 bases framed from the first base.

The sequenced sample consisted of blood, either unsorted or a sorted T cell fraction (not recorded which). The rearrangement joined TRBV7-2 to TRBJ2-3; the D region possibly corresponds to TRBD1 (6 bases align). The clonotype was recovered from a male donor with ankylosing spondylitis or in good health (not recorded which). DNA sequence: TGTGCCAGCAGCGAACAGGGTACTCCCACAGATACGCAGTATTTT. It translates to CASSEQGTPTDTQYF.